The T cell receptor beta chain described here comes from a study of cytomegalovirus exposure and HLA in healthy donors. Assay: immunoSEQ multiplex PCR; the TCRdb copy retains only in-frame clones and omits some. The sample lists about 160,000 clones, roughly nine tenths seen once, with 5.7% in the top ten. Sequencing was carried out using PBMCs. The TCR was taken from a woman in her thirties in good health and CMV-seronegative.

CDR3 sequence (DNA): TGTGCCATACTGGGGGATGTCTATGGCTACACCTTC. Translating gives CAILGDVYGYTF. The V and J genes are TRBV28 and TRBJ1-2, with D perhaps matching TRBD1 (5 bases). This CDR3 is 12 amino acids long. V lost 10 bases to trimming and J lost 4 bases, with 13 bases between them. CDR1 is MDHEN and CDR2 is SYDVKM in the germline V gene.